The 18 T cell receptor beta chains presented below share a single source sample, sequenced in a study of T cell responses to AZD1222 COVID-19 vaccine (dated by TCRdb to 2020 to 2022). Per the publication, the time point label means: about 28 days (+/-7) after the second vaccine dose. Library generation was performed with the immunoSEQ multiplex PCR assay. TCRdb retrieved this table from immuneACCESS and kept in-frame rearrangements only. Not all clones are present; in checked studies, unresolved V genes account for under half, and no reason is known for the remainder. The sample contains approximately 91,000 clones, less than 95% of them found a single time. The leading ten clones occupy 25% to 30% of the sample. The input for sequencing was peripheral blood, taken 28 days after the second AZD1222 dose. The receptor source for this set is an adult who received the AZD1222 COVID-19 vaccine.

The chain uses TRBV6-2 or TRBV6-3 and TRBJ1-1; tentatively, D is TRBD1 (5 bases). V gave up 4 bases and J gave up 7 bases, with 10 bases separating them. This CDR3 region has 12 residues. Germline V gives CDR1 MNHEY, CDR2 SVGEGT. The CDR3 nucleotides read TGTGCCAGCAGTTTGGGGGGGGTTGAAGCTTTCTTT. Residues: CASSLGGVEAFF.

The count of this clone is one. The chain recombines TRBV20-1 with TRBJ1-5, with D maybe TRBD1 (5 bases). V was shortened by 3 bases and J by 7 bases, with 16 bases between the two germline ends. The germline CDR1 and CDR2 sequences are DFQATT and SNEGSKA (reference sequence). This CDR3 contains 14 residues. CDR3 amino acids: CSASHRGSRQPQHF. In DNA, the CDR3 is TGCAGTGCTAGTCACCGGGGGTCCCGGCAGCCCCAGCATTTT.

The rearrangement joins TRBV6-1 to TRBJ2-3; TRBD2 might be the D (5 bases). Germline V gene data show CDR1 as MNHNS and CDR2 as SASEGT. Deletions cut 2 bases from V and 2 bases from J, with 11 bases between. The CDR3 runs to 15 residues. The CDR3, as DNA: TGTGCCAGCAGTGAATTCCCGGGATACACAGATACGCAGTATTTT. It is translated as CASSEFPGYTDTQYF.

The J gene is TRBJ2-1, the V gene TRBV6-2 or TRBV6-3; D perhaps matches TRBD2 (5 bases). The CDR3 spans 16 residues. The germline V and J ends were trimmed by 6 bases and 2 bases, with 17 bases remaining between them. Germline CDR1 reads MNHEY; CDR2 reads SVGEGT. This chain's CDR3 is CASSRRWTPPYNEQFF. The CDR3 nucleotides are TGTGCCAGCAGCAGGAGATGGACTCCCCCCTACAATGAGCAGTTCTTC.

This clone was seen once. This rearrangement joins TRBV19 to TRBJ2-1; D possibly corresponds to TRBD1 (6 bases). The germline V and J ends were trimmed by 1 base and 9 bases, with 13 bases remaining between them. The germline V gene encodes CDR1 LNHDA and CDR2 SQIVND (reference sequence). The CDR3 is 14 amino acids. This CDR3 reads CASSIGQGSGEQFF. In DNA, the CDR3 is TGTGCCAGTAGTATAGGTCAGGGGTCAGGTGAGCAGTTCTTC. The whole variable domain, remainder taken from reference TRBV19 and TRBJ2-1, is DGGITQSPKYLFRKEGQNVTLSCEQNLNHDAMYWYRQDPGQGLRLIYYSQIVNDFQKGDIAEGYSVSREKKESFPLTVTSAQKNPTAFYLCASSIGQGSGEQFFGPGTRLTVL.

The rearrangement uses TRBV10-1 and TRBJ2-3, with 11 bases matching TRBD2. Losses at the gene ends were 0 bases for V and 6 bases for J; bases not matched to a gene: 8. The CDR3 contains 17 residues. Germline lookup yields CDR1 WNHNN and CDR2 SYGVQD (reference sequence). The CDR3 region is CASSESRLAGSADTQYF. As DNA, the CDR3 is TGCGCCAGCAGTGAGTCAAGACTAGCGGGATCAGCGGATACGCAGTATTTT.

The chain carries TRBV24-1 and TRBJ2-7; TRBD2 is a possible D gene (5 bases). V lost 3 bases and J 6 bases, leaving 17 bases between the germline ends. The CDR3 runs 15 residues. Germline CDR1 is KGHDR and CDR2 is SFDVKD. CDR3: CATSDMRAGKFEQYF. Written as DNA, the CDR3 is TGTGCCACCAGTGATATGAGGGCCGGTAAGTTCGAGCAGTACTTC.

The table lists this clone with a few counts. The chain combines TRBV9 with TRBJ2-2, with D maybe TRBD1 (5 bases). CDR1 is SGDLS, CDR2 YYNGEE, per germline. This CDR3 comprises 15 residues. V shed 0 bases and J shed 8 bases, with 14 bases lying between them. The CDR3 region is CASSVVQGPGGELFF. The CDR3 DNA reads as TGTGCCAGCAGCGTAGTTCAGGGCCCTGGGGGGGAGCTGTTTTTT.

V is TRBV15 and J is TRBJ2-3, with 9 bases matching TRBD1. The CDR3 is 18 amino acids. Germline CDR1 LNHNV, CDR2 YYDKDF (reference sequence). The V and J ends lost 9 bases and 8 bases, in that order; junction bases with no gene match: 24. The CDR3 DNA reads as TGTGCCACACGAAGGCCAGTAGGAGACAGGGGGTTCAGGGGTACGCAGTATTTT. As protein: CATRRPVGDRGFRGTQYF.

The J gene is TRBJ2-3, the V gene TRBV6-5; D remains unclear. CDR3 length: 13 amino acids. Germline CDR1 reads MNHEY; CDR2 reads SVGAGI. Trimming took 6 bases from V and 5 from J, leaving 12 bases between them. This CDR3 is CASSPLTRDTQYF. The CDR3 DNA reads TGTGCCAGCAGCCCGTTAACCCGAGATACGCAGTATTTT.

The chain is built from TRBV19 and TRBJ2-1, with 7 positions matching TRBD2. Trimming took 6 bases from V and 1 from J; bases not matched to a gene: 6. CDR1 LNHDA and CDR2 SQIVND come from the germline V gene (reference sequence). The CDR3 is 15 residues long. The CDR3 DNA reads TGTGCCAGTAGGGGCGGGAGAGTGTCCTACAATGAGCAGTTCTTC. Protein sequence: CASRGGRVSYNEQFF.

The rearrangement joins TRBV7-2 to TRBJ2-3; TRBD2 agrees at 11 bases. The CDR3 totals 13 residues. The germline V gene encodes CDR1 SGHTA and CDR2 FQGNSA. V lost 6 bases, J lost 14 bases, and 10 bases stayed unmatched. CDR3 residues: CASRPRLAGTRYF. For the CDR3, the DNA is TGTGCCAGCAGACCCAGACTAGCGGGGACTAGGTATTTT.

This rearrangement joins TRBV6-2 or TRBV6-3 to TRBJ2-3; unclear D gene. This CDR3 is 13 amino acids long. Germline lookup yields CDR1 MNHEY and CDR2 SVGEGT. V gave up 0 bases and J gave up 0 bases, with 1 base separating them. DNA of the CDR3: TGTGCCAGCAGTTACTCTAGCACAGATACGCAGTATTTT. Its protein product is CASSYSSTDTQYF.

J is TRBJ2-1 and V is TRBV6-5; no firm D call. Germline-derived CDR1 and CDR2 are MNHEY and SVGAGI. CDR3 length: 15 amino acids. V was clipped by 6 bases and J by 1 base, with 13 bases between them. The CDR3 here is CASSRSRGSYNEQFF. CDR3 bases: TGTGCCAGCAGCAGGTCGCGTGGGTCCTACAATGAGCAGTTCTTC.

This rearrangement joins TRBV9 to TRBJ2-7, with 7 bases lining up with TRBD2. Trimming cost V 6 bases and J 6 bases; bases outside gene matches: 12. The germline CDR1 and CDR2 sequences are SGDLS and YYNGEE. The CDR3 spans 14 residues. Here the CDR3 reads CASNSGGSLGEQYF. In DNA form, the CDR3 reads TGTGCCAGCAACTCCGGGGGGAGTCTGGGCGAGCAGTACTTC. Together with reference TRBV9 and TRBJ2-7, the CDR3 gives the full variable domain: DSGVTQTPKHLITATGQRVTLRCSPRSGDLSVYWYQQSLDQGLQFLIQYYNGEERAKGNILERFSAQQFPDLHSELNLSSLELGDSALYFCASNSGGSLGEQYFGPGTRLTVT.

CDR3 bases: TGTGCCAGCTCACCTACAGGGAAGGGGCACTCTGGAAACACCATATATTTT. Protein sequence: CASSPTGKGHSGNTIYF. The V gene is TRBV18, the J gene TRBJ1-3; TRBD1 might be the D (6 bases). The V end lost 3 bases, the J end lost 0 bases, and 15 bases lay between the germline ends. Per the germline V gene, CDR1 is KGHSH and CDR2 is LQKENI. CDR3 length: 17 residues. Variable domain in full (rest from reference TRBV18 and TRBJ1-3): NAGVMQNPRHLVRRRGQEARLRCSPMKGHSHVYWYRQLPEEGLKFMVYLQKENIIDESGMPKERFSAEFPKEGPSILRIQQVVRGDSAAYFCASSPTGKGHSGNTIYFGEGSWLTVV.

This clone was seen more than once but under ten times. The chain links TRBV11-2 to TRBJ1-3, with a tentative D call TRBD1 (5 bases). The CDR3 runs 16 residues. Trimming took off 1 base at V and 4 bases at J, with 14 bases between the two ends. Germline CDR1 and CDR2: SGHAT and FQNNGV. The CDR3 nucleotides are TGTGCCAGCAGCTTAGGTGGGGCCCTGGACGGAAACACCATATATTTT. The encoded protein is CASSLGGALDGNTIYF.

CDR3 amino acids: CASSVAGSNYGYTF. The CDR3 coding sequence is TGTGCCAGCAGCGTAGCGGGGAGTAACTATGGCTACACCTTC. The V gene is TRBV9, the J gene TRBJ1-2; D not certain. V lost 0 bases and J lost 1, with 7 bases in between. The CDR3 spans 14 residues. CDR1 and CDR2 from the germline V gene are SGDLS and YYNGEE.